The next 19 T cell receptor beta chains were all read from a single sample in a study of OX40 agonist ivuxolimab in advanced cancers. Libraries were prepared by immunoSEQ multiplex PCR; TCRdb keeps only in-frame clonotypes and omits some of them. Here the sample spans 78,000 or so clones, 92% being singletons. The source material was CD4+ or CD8+ T cells sorted from blood, sampled in a trial of the OX40 agonist ivuxolimab. These receptors were taken from an adult with an advanced solid tumor such as melanoma, head and neck, liver or kidney cancer.

CDR3 amino acids: CASRAIGQGSGYTF. The DNA of the CDR3 is TGTGCCAGCAGAGCAATAGGACAGGGGTCTGGCTACACCTTC. The chain combines TRBV6-5 with TRBJ1-2, with 9 bases identical to TRBD1. The germline V gene encodes CDR1 MNHEY and CDR2 SVGAGI. V lost 6 bases to trimming and J lost 7 bases; unmatched junction nucleotides: 9. This CDR3 comprises 14 residues.

This clone was seen a few times. This chain joins TRBV29-1 and TRBJ1-2, with TRBD1 matching 9 bases. Germline CDR1 is SQVTM and CDR2 is ANQGSEA. The CDR3 consists of 14 residues. V lost 4 bases, J lost 4 bases, and 7 bases stayed unmatched. The CDR3 region has the DNA TGCAGCGTTGCCTGGGACAGGGCGATCTATGGCTACACCTTC. Protein: CSVAWDRAIYGYTF.

CDR3 protein: CAWNRGTMNTEAFF. The CDR3, as DNA: TGTGCCTGGAATAGGGGCACCATGAACACTGAAGCTTTCTTT. The chain carries TRBV30 and TRBJ1-1, with D maybe TRBD1 (5 bases). This CDR3 contains 14 residues. V was cut by 4 bases and J by 0 bases, with 12 bases left in between. Germline V CDR1 and CDR2: GTSNPN, SVGIG (reference sequence).

The chain joins TRBV7-2 to TRBJ2-5; D uncertain. The CDR3 sequence is 12 residues long. The V end lost 4 bases, the J end lost 2 bases, and 5 bases lay between the germline ends. Germline assignment: CDR1 SGHTA and CDR2 FQGNSA. Here the CDR3 reads CASSSAQETQYF. As DNA, the CDR3 is TGTGCCAGCAGCTCAGCTCAAGAGACCCAGTACTTC.

The chain has TRBV27 and TRBJ2-1; D is possibly TRBD1 or TRBD2 (5 bases each). The CDR3 runs to 19 residues. Germline CDR1 reads MNHEY; CDR2 reads SMNVEV (reference sequence). Trimming removed 7 bases from V and 1 base from J, with 26 bases in between. CDR3 bases: TGTGCCAGCACCTCTATGAGGGGCGCTAGCCCTATATCCTACAATGAGCAGTTCTTC. Amino acid sequence: CASTSMRGASPISYNEQFF.

This chain uses TRBV14 with TRBJ2-1; D uncertain. This CDR3 comprises 11 residues. Germline V gene lookup returns CDR1 SGHDN and CDR2 FVKESK. Trimming pared 1 base from V and 7 bases from J, leaving 2 bases between. CDR3 sequence (DNA): TGTGCCAGCAGCCAAGGTAATGAGCAGTTCTTC. This encodes CASSQGNEQFF.

This chain uses TRBV7-9 with TRBJ2-1, with D maybe TRBD2 (6 bases). V dropped 5 bases and J dropped 7 bases, with 21 bases sitting between them. CDR1 SEHNR and CDR2 FQNEAQ come from the germline V gene (reference sequence). This CDR3 is built from 16 residues. For the CDR3, the DNA is TGTGCCAGCAGCCCCAGGTATGGCACGGGGGTTAATGAGCAGTTCTTC. Protein: CASSPRYGTGVNEQFF.

V usage is TRBV28 and J usage is TRBJ2-5; D not resolved. Germline V gene lookup returns CDR1 MDHEN and CDR2 SYDVKM. The CDR3 loop spans 13 amino acids. Trimming took off 9 bases at V and 4 bases at J, with 15 bases between the two ends. CDR3 coding DNA: TGTGCCAGTCGACTCTGGGCAGGAGAGACCCAGTACTTC. It yields the protein CASRLWAGETQYF.

The chain recombines TRBV30 with TRBJ2-5, with D uncertain. Germline CDR1 is GTSNPN and CDR2 is SVGIG (reference sequence). Trimming pared 5 bases from V and 4 bases from J, leaving 14 bases between. CDR3 length: 13 residues. In nucleotides, the CDR3 is TGTGCCTGGGCTAGAGGAACGTCAGAGACCCAGTACTTC. Protein product: CAWARGTSETQYF.

V gene TRBV10-1 combines with J gene TRBJ2-2; a possible D gene is TRBD1 (6 bases). Trimming stripped 1 base from V and 7 bases from J, with 10 bases between. Per the germline V gene, CDR1 is WNHNN and CDR2 is SYGVQD (reference sequence). The CDR3 loop spans 14 amino acids. As DNA, the CDR3 is TGCGCCAGCAGTGAGTTACAGGGAGTCGGGGAGCTGTTTTTT. Translation gives CASSELQGVGELFF.

This chain joins TRBV18 and TRBJ1-2, with 9 bases matching TRBD1. The CDR3 contains 14 residues. CDR1 and CDR2 from the germline V gene are KGHSH and LQKENI. V was clipped by 2 bases and J by 6 bases; unmatched bases: 4. The CDR3 DNA follows: TGTGCCAGCTCACCAGTGGGACAGGGTCATGGCTACACCTTC. Amino acid sequence: CASSPVGQGHGYTF.

This clone was observed once. The CDR3 reads CASTKGGGLSYEQYF. The CDR3, as DNA: TGTGCCAGCACCAAAGGGGGTGGACTCTCCTACGAGCAGTACTTC. The rearrangement joins TRBV21-1 to TRBJ2-7; the D call in the table, TRBD2, was not verified against the DNA. TRBV21-1 is marked as a pseudogene. This CDR3 is 15 amino acids long.

The CDR3 DNA sequence: TGTGCCAGTAGGGGAGAGGGCTCGGGCACAGATACGCAGTATTTT. Protein: CASRGEGSGTDTQYF. The chain couples TRBV19 to TRBJ2-3; perhaps TRBD2 as D (5 bases). V gave up 6 bases and J gave up 1 base, with 14 bases separating them. The CDR3 has 15 residues. Looked up from germline, CDR1 is LNHDA and CDR2 is SQIVND (reference sequence).

This chain uses TRBV18 with TRBJ1-2; D gene uncertain. The V end was cut by 3 bases, the J end by 7 bases, with 12 bases between. Germline CDR1 and CDR2: KGHSH and LQKENI. This CDR3 is built from 13 residues. In DNA form, the CDR3 reads TGTGCCAGCTCACCCCCGAACGAGCGTGGCTACACCTTC. This sequence encodes CASSPPNERGYTF.

The chain links TRBV6-5 to TRBJ1-1; perhaps TRBD1 as D (5 bases). The V end lost 0 bases, the J end lost 0 bases, and 8 bases lay between the germline ends. The germline CDR1 and CDR2 sequences are MNHEY and SVGAGI. The CDR3 contains 15 residues. The CDR3 DNA reads as TGTGCCAGCAGTTACTCCTGGGGCGTGAACACTGAAGCTTTCTTT. Amino acids: CASSYSWGVNTEAFF.

J is TRBJ2-4 and V is TRBV5-5; TRBD2 matches 10 bases. With V trimmed by 3 bases and J by 2 bases, 17 bases remained unmatched. The CDR3 sequence is 20 residues long. CDR1 is SGHKS and CDR2 is YYEKEE in the germline V gene (reference sequence). CDR3 protein: CASSSLMSASGRETKNIQYF. In DNA, the CDR3 is TGTGCCAGCAGCTCTCTGATGTCTGCCAGCGGGAGGGAGACCAAAAACATTCAGTACTTC.

The chain employs TRBV29-1 and TRBJ2-7, with D perhaps matching TRBD1 or TRBD2 (5 bases each). CDR3 size: 11 residues. V was cut by 7 bases and J by 4 bases, with 11 bases left in between. The V gene's germline CDR1 is SQVTM and CDR2 ANQGSEA. This CDR3 is CSGGTVYEQYF. The CDR3 DNA reads as TGCAGCGGGGGGACGGTTTACGAGCAGTACTTC.

This clone was found once. Other nucleotide sequences from this sample produce the same CDR3. The chain employs TRBV5-5 and TRBJ2-3; D is uncertain. The CDR3 length is 12 residues. Trimming pared 4 bases from V and 2 bases from J, leaving 5 bases between. Germline lookup yields CDR1 SGHKS and CDR2 YYEKEE (reference sequence). CDR3 sequence reads: CASSPNTDTQYF. The DNA of the CDR3 is TGTGCCAGCAGCCCCAACACAGATACGCAGTATTTT.

The chain links TRBV14 to TRBJ2-7, with TRBD2 matching over 9 bases. The CDR3 covers 14 residues. CDR1 and CDR2 (germline): SGHDN, FVKESK. The J segment lost 1 base and the V segment lost 4 bases, leaving 2 bases of the junction unmatched. The CDR3 bases are TGTGCCAGCAGCCTTACTAGCGGGTCCTACGAGCAGTACTTC. Its translation: CASSLTSGSYEQYF.